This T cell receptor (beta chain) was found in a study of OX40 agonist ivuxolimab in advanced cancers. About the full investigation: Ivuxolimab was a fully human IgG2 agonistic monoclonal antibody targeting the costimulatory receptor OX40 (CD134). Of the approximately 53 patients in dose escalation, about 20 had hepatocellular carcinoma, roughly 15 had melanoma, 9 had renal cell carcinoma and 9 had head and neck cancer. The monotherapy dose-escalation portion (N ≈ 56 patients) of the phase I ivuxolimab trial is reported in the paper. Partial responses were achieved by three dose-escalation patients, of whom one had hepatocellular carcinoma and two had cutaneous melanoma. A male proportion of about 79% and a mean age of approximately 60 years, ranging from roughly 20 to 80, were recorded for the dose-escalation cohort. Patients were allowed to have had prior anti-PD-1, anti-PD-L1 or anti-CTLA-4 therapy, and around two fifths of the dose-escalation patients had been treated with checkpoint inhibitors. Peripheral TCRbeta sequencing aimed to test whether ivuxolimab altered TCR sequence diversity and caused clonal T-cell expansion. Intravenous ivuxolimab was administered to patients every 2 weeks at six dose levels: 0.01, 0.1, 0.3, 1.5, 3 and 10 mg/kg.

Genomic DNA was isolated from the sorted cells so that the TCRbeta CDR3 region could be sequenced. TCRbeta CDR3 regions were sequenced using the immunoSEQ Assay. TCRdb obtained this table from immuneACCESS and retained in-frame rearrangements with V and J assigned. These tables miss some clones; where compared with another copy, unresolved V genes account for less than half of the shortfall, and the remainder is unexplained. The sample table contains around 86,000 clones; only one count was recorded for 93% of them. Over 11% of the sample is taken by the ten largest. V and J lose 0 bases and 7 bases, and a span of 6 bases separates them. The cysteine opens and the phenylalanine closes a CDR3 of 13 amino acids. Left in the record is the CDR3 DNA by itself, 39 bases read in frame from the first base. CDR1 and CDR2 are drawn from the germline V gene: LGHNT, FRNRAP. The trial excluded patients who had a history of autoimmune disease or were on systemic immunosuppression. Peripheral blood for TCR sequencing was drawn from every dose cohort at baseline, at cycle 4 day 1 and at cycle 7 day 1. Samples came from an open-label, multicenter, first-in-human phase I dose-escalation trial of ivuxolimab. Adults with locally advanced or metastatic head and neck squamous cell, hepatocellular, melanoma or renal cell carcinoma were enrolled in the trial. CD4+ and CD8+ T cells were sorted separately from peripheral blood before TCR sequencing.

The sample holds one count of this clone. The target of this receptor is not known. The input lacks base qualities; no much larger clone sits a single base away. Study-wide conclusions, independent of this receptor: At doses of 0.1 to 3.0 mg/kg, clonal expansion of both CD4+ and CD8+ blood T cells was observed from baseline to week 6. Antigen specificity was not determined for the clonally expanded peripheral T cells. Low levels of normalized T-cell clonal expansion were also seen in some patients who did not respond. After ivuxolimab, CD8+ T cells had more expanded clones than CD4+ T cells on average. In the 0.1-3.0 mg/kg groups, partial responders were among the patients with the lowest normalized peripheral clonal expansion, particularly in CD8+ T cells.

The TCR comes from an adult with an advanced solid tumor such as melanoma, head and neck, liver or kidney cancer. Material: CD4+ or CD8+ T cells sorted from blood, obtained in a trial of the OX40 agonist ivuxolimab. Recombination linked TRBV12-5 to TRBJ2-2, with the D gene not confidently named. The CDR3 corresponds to CASGLVLSGELFF. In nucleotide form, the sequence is TGTGCTAGTGGTTTGGTACTTAGCGGGGAGCTGTTTTTT.